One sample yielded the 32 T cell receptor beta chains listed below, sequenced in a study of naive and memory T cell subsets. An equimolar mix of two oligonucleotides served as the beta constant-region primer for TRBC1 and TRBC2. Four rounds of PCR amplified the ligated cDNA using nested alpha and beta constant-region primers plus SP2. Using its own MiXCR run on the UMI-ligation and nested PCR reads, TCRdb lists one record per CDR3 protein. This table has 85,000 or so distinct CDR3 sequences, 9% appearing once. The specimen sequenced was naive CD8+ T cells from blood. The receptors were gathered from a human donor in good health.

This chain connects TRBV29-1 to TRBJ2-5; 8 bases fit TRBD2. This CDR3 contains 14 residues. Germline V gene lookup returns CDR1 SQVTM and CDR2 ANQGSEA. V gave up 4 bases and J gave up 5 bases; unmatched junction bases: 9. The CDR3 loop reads CSVVLSAGGETQYF. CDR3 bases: TGCAGCGTTGTATTGTCGGCGGGAGGCGAGACCCAGTACTTC.

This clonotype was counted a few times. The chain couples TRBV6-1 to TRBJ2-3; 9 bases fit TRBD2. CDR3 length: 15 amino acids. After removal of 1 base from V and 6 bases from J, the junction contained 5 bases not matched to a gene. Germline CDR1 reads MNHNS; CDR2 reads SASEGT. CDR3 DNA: TGTGCCAGCAGTGAAGAGGCGGGAGGGCTTGATACGCAGTATTTT. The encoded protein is CASSEEAGGLDTQYF.

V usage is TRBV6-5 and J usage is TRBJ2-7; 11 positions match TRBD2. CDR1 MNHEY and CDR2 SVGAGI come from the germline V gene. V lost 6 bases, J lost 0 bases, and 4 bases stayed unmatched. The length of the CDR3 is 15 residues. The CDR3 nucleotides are TGTGCCAGCAGCCTGACTAGCGGGGACTCCTACGAGCAGTACTTC. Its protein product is CASSLTSGDSYEQYF.

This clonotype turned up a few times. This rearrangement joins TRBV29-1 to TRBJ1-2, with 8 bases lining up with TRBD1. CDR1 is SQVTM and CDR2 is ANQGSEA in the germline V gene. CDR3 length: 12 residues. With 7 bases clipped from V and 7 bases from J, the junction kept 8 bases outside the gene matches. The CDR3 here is CSGTTGEGGYTF. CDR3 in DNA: TGCAGCGGCACGACAGGGGAGGGTGGCTACACCTTC.

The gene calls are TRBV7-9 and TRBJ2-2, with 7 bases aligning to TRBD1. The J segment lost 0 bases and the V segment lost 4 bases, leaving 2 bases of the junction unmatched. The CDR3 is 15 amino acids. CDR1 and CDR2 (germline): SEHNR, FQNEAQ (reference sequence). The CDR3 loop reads CASSSGQSNTGELFF. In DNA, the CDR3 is TGTGCCAGCAGCTCGGGACAGTCGAACACCGGGGAGCTGTTTTTT.

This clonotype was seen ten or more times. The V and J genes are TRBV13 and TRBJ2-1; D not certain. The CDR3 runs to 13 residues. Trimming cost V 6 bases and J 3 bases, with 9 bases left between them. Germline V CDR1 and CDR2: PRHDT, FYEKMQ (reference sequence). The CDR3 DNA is TGTGCCAGCAGGGTGCACCTCTACAATGAGCAGTTCTTC. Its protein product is CASRVHLYNEQFF.

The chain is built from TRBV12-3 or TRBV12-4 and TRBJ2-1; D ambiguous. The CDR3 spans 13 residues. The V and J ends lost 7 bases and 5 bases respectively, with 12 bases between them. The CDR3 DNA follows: TGTGCCAGCACCGGCGGAAAGAACAATGAGCAGTTCTTC. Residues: CASTGGKNNEQFF.

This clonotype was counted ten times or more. This CDR3 reads CASSLVPSATYEQYF. The CDR3, as DNA: TGTGCCAGCAGCTTAGTCCCTAGCGCAACCTACGAGCAGTACTTC. This chain connects TRBV7-2 to TRBJ2-7; D is perhaps TRBD2 (6 bases). Per the germline V gene, CDR1 is SGHTA and CDR2 is FQGNSA. V was cut by 1 base and J by 2 bases, with 12 bases left in between. This CDR3 has 15 amino acids.

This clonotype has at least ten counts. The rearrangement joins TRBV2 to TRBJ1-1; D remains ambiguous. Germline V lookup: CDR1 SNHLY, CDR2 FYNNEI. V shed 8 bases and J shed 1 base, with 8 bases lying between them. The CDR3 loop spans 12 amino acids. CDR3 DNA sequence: TGTGCCAGCCAGGCAGGGAACACTGAAGCTTTCTTT. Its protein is CASQAGNTEAFF.

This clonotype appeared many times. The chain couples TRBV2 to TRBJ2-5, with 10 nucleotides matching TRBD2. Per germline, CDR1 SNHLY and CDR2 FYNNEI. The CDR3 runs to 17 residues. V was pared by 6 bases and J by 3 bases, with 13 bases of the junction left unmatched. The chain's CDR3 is CASRLPGLAEPEETQYF. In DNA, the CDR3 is TGTGCCAGCAGACTACCCGGACTAGCGGAACCCGAAGAGACCCAGTACTTC. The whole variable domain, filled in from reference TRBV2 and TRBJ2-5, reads EPEVTQTPSHQVTQMGQEVILRCVPISNHLYFYWYRQILGQKVEFLVSFYNNEISEKSEIFDDQFSVERPDGSNFTLKIRSTKLEDSAMYFCASRLPGLAEPEETQYFGPGTRLLVL.

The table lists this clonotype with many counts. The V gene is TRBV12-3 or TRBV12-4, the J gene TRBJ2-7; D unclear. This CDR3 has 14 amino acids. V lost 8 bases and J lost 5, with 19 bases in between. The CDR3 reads CASQSAGYTHEQYF. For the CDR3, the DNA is TGTGCCAGCCAATCCGCAGGTTATACTCACGAGCAGTACTTC.

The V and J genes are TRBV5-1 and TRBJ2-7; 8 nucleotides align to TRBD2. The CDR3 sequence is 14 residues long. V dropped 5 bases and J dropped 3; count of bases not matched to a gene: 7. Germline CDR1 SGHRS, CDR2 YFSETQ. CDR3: CASSSGTSYYEQYF. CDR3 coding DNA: TGCGCCAGCAGTTCCGGGACTAGTTACTACGAGCAGTACTTC. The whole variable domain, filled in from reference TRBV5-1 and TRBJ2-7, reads KAGVTQTPRYLIKTRGQQVTLSCSPISGHRSVSWYQQTPGQGLQFLFEYFSETQRNKGNFPGRFSGRQFSNSRSEMNVSTLELGDSALYLCASSSGTSYYEQYFGPGTRLTVT.

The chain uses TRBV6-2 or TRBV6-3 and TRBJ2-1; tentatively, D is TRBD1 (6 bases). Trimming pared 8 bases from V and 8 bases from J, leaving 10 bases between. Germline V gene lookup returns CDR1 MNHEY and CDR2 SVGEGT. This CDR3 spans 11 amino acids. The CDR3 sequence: CASEQGDEQFF. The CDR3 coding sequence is TGTGCCAGCGAACAGGGAGATGAGCAGTTCTTC.

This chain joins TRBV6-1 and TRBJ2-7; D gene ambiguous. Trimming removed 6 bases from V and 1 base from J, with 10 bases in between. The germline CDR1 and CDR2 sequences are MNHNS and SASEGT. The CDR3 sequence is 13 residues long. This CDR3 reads CASRGSNSYEQYF. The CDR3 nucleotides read TGTGCCAGCAGAGGCAGCAATTCCTACGAGCAGTACTTC.

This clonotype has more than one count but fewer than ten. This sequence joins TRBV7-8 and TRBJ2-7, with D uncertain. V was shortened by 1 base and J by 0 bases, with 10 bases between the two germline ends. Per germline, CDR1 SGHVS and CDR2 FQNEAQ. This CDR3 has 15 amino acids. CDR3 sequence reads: CASSLEAASSYEQYF. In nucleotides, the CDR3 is TGTGCCAGCAGCTTAGAGGCGGCCAGCTCCTACGAGCAGTACTTC.

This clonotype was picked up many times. Here the CDR3 reads CASSLLAPSYNEQFF. As DNA, the CDR3 is TGTGCCAGCAGTTTATTAGCGCCCTCCTACAATGAGCAGTTCTTC. The chain recombines TRBV27 with TRBJ2-1, with D tentatively TRBD2 (5 bases). CDR1 and CDR2 (germline): MNHEY, SMNVEV (reference sequence). V dropped 1 base and J dropped 0 bases, with 7 bases sitting between them. CDR3 length equals 15 residues.

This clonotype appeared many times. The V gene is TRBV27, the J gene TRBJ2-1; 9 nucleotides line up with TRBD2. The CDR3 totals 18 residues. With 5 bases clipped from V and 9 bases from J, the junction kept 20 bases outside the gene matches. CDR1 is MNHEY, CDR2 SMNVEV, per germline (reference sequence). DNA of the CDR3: TGTGCCAGCAGTCCCTCCCTAATTTGGCGGGAGGGCCCGGCTGAGCAGTTCTTC. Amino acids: CASSPSLIWREGPAEQFF.

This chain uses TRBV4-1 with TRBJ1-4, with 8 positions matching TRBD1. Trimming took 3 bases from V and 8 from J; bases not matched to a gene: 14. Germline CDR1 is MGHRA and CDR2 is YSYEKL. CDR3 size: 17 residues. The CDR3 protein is CASSQAPRDRPKEKLFF. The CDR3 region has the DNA TGCGCCAGCAGCCAGGCTCCCCGGGACAGGCCCAAAGAAAAACTGTTTTTT.

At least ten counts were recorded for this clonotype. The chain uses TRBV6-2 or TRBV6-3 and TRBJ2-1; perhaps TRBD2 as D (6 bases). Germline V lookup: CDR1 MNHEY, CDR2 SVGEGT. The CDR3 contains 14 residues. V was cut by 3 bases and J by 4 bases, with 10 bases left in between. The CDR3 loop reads CASSYGGEYNEQFF. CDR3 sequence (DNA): TGTGCCAGCAGTTATGGCGGGGAATACAATGAGCAGTTCTTC.

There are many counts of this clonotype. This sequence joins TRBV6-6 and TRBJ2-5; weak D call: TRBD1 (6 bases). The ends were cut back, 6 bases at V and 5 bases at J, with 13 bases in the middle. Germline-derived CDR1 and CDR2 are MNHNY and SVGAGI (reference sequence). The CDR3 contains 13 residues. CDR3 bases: TGTGCCAGCAGCCCAGGGGTTGGGGAGACCCAGTACTTC. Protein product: CASSPGVGETQYF.

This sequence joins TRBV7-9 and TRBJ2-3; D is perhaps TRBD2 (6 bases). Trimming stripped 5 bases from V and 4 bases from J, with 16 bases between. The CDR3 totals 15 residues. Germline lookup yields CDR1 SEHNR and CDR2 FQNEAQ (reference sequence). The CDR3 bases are TGTGCCAGCAGCCCCCGGGACTTCACATCAGATACGCAGTATTTT. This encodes CASSPRDFTSDTQYF.

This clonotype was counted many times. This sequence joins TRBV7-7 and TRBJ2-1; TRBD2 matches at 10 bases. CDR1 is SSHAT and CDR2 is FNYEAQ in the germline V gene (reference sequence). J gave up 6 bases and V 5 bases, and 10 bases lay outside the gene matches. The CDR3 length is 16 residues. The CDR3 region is CASSPIAGGVFNEQFF. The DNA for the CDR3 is TGTGCCAGCAGCCCAATAGCGGGAGGAGTGTTCAATGAGCAGTTCTTC.

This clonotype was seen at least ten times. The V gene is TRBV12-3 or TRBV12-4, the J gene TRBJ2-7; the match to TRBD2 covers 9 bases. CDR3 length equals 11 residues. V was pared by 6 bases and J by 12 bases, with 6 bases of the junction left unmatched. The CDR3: CASRGGRESYF. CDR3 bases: TGTGCCAGCAGAGGCGGGAGGGAATCGTACTTC.

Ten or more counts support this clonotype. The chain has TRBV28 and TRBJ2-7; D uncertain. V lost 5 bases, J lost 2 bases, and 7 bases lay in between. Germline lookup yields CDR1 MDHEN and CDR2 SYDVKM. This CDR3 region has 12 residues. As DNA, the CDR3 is TGTGCCAGCAGTATACAGACCTACGAGCAGTACTTC. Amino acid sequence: CASSIQTYEQYF.

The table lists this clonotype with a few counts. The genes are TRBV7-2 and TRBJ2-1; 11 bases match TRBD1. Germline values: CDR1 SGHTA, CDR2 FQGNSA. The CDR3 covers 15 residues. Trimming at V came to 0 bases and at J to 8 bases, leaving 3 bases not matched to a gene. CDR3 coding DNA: TGTGCCAGCAGCTTAGCGGGACAGGGGGTCCATGAGCAGTTCTTC. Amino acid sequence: CASSLAGQGVHEQFF.

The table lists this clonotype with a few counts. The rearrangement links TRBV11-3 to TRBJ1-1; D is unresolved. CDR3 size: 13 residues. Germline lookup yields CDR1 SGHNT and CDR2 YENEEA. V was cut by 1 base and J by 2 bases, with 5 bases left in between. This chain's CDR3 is CASSLGENTEAFF. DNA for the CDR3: TGTGCCAGCAGCTTAGGAGAAAACACTGAAGCTTTCTTT. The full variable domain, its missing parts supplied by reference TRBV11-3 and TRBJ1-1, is EAGVVQSPRYKIIEKKQPVAFWCNPISGHNTLYWYLQNLGQGPELLIRYENEEAVDDSQLPKDRFSAERLKGVDSTLKIQPAELGDSAVYLCASSLGENTEAFFGQGTRLTVV.

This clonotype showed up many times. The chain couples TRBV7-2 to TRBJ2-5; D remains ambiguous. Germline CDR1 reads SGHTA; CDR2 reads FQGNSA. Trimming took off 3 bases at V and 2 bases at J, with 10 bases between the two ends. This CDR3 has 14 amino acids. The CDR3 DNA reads TGTGCCAGCAGCTTCCTCACGCTGCAAGAGACCCAGTACTTC. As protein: CASSFLTLQETQYF.

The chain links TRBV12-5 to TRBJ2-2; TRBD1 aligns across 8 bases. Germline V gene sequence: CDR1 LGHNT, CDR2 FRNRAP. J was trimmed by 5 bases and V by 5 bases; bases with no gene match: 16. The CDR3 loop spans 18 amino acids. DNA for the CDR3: TGTGCTAGTGGTCCGAGTAATCCAGACAGGGGCCGAACCGGGGAGCTGTTTTTT. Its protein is CASGPSNPDRGRTGELFF.

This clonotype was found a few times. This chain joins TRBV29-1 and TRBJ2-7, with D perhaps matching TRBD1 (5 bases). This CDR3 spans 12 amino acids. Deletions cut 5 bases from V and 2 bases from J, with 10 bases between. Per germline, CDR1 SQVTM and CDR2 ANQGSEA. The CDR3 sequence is CSVLDRTYEQYF. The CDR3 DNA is TGCAGCGTTCTCGACAGAACCTACGAGCAGTACTTC.

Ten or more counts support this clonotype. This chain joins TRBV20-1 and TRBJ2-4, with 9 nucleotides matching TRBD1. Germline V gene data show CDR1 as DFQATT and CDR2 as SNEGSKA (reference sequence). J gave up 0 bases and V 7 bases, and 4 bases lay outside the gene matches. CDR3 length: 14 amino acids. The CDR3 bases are TGCAGTGTCGGGACAGGGTTAGCCAAAAACATTCAGTACTTC. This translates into CSVGTGLAKNIQYF.

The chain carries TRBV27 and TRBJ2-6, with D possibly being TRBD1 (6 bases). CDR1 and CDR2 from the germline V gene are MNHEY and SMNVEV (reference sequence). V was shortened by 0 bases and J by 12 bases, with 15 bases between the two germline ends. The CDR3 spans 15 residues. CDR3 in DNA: TGTGCCAGCAGTTTATCGACAGGCCCTCATCGCGTCCTGACTTTC. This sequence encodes CASSLSTGPHRVLTF.

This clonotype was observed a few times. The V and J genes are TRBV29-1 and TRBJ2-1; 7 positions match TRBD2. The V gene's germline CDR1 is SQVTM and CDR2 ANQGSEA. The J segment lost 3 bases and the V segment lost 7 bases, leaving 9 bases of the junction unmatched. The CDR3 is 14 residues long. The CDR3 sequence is CSANPGTIYNEQFF. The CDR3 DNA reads TGCAGCGCTAACCCCGGGACTATCTACAATGAGCAGTTCTTC.